The clone carrying this T cell receptor (beta chain) was detected only a few times. Trimming took 1 base from V and 6 from J, leaving 16 bases between them. Germline V gene lookup returns CDR1 SGHVS and CDR2 FQNEAQ. The CDR3 totals 15 residues. The donors, healthy Caucasians from Russia, were aged 6 to 90. The source of the sample is a study of blood T cells in healthy people across ages. Primers used in a second PCR of about 6 to 12 cycles were a sample-barcoded 5' primer and a J-beta primer mix. Every sample gave at least 3 million paired-end reads containing CDR3. TCRdb passed the 5' RACE reads through MiXCR, listing each CDR3 protein once. The sample records 1.8 million or so distinct CDR3 sequences, around 40% being singletons.

This chain uses TRBV7-8 with TRBJ2-7, with D perhaps TRBD1 or TRBD2 (5 bases each). Sequenced: blood. This clonotype was sampled from a human donor in good health. This CDR3 reads CASSLVVRGHCEQYF. The CDR3 bases are TGTGCCAGCAGCTTAGTGGTGAGGGGCCACTGCGAGCAGTACTTC.